The 2 T cell receptor beta chains presented below share a single source sample, sequenced in a study of regulatory T cells in long-lasting Graves disease. Arm-PCR of CDR3 regions and iRepertoire HTBI primers were used to build TCR beta libraries. MiXCR was run by TCRdb on the multiplex PCR reads, yielding one entry per CDR3 protein. This table holds approximately 480,000 distinct CDR3 sequences, about a sixth found once. The time point here: newly diagnosed GD, antithyroid drugs for less than 3 months. TCR sequences were obtained from RNA taken from PBMCs. The sample was also linked to a second study, of T cells in Graves' hyperthyroidism and ophthalmopathy.

Specimen: peripheral blood mononuclear cells (PBMCs), collected at new diagnosis, from a patient treated with antithyroid drugs. The source of these receptors is a man aged 35 to 55 with Graves disease.

This clonotype was seen ten or more times. V and J are TRBV11-2 and TRBJ2-2; 9 bases are shared with TRBD2. V shed 6 bases, J shed 4 bases, and the junction held 9 bases outside the gene matches. The germline V gene has CDR1 SGHAT and CDR2 FQNNGV. CDR3 size: 16 residues. CDR3 protein: CASRAQGGRATGELFF. In DNA form, the CDR3 reads TGTGCCAGCAGAGCCCAGGGCGGGAGGGCCACCGGGGAGCTGTTTTTT. The complete variable domain, with remaining parts taken from reference TRBV11-2 and TRBJ2-2, reads EAGVAQSPRYKIIEKRQSVAFWCNPISGHATLYWYQQILGQGPKLLIQFQNNGVVDDSQLPKDRFSAERLKGVDSTLKIQPAKLEDSAVYLCASRAQGGRATGELFFGEGSRLTVL.

This clonotype was recorded at least ten times. The chain employs TRBV7-9 and TRBJ2-7, with TRBD2 matching over 14 bases. CDR3 length: 15 residues. Per germline, CDR1 SEHNR and CDR2 FQNEAQ (reference sequence). V was pared by 4 bases and J by 3 bases, with 2 bases of the junction left unmatched. CDR3 DNA: TGTGCCAGCAGCTACGGGACTAGCGGGGGCTACGAGCAGTACTTC. Translated: CASSYGTSGGYEQYF.